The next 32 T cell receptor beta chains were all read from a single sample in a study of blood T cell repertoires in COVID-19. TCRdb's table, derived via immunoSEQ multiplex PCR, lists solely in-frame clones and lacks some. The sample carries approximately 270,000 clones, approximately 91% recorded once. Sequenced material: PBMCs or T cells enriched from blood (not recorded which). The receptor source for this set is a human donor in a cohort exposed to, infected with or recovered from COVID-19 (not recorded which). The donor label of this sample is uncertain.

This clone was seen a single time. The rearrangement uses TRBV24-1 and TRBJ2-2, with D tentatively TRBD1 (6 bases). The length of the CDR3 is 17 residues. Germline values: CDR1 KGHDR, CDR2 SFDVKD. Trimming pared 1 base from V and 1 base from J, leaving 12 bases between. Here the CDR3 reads CATSDLGDTRNTGELFF. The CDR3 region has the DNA TGTGCCACCAGTGATTTAGGGGACACCCGGAACACCGGGGAGCTGTTTTTT.

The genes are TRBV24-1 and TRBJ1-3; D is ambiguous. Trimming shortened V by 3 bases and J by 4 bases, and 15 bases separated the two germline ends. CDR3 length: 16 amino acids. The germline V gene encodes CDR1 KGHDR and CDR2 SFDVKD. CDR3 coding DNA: TGTGCCACCAGTGATGGCGGGCCGAACGAAGGAAACACCATATATTTT. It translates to CATSDGGPNEGNTIYF.

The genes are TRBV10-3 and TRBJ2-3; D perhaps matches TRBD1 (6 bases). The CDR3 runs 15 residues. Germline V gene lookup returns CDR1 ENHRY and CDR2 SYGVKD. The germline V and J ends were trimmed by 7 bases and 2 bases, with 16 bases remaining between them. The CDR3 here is CAITSGYRDTDTQYF. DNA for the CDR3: TGTGCCATCACTAGTGGTTACAGGGACACAGATACGCAGTATTTT.

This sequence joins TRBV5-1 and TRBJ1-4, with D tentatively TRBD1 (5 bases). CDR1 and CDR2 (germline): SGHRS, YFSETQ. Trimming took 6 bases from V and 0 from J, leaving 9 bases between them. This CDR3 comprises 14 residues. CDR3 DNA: TGCGCCAGCACCACAGGAACAACTAATGAAAAACTGTTTTTT. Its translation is CASTTGTTNEKLFF.

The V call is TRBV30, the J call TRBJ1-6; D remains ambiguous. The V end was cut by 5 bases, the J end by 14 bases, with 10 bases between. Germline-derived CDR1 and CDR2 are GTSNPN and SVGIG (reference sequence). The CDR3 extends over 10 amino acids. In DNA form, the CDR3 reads TGTGCCTGGTGGAGGGAGGCCCTCCACTTT. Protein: CAWWREALHF.

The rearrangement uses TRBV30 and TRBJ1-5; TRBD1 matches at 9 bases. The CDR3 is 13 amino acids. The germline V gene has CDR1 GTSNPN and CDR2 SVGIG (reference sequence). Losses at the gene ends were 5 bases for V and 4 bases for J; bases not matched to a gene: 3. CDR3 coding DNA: TGTGCCTGGCAGGACAGGGGAAATCAGCCCCAGCATTTT. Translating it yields CAWQDRGNQPQHF.

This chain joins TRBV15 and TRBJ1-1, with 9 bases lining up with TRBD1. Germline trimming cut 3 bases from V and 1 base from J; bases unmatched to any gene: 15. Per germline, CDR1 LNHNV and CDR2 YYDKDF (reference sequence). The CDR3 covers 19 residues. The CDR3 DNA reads TGTGCCACCAGCAGCCATCACTTACCCACAGGGGGCAGGAACACTGAAGCTTTCTTT. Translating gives CATSSHHLPTGGRNTEAFF.

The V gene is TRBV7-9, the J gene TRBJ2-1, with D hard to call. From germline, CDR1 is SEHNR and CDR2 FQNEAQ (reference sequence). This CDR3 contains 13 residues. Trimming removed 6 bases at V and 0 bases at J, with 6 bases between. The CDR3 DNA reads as TGTGCCAGCAGTTCCTACTCCTACAATGAGCAGTTCTTC. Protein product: CASSSYSYNEQFF. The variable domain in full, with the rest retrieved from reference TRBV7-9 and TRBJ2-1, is DTGVSQNPRHKITKRGQNVTFRCDPISEHNRLYWYRQTLGQGPEFLTYFQNEAQLEKSRLLSDRFSAERPKGSFSTLEIQRTEQGDSAMYLCASSSYSYNEQFFGPGTRLTVL.

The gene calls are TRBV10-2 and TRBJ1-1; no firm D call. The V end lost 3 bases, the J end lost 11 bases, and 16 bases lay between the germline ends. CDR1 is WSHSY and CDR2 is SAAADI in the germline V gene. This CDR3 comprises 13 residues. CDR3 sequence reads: CASSERLHLVAFF. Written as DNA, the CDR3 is TGCGCCAGCAGTGAACGCCTCCACCTAGTGGCTTTCTTT.

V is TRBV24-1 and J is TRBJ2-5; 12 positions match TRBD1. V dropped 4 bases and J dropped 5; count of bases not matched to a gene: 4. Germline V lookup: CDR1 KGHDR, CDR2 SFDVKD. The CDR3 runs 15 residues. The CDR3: CATSDPGTGGETQYF. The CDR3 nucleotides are TGTGCCACCAGTGACCCCGGGACAGGGGGCGAGACCCAGTACTTC.

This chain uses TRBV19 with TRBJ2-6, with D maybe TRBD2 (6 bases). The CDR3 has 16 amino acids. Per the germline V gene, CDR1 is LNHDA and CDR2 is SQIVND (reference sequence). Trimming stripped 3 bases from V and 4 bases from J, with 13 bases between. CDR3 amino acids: CASSISVGGGANVLTF. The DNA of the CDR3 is TGTGCCAGTAGTATTTCTGTAGGAGGGGGGGCCAACGTCCTGACTTTC.

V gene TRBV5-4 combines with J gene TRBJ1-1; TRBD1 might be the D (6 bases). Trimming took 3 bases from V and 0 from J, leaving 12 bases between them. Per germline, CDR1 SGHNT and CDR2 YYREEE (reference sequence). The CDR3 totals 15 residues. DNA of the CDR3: TGTGCCAGCAGCTATGGGGGGGGCATGAACACTGAAGCTTTCTTT. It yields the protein CASSYGGGMNTEAFF.

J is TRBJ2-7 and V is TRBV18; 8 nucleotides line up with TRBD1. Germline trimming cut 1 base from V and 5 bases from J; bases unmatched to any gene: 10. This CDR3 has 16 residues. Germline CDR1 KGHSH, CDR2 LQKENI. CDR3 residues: CASSPLSGGVGHEQYF. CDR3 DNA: TGTGCCAGCTCACCACTTTCAGGGGGCGTCGGCCACGAGCAGTACTTC.

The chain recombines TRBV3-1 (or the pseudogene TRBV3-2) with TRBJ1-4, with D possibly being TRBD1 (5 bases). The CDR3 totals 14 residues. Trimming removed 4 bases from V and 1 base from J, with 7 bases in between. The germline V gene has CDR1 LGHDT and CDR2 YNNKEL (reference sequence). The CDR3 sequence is CASSRQLTNEKLFF. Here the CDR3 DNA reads TGTGCCAGCAGCCGACAGTTAACTAATGAAAAACTGTTTTTT.

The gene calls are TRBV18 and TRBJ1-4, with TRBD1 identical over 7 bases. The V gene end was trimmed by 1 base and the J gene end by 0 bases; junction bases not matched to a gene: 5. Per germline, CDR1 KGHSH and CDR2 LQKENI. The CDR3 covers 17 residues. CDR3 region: CASSPRTGFATNEKLFF. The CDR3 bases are TGTGCCAGCTCACCACGGACAGGCTTTGCAACTAATGAAAAACTGTTTTTT.

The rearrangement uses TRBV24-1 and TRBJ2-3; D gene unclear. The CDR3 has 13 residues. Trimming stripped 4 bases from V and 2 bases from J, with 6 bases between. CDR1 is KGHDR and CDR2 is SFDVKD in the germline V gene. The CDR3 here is CATSDPLTDTQYF. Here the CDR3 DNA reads TGTGCCACCAGTGACCCTCTCACAGATACGCAGTATTTT.

CDR3 nucleotide sequence: TGCGCCACCTCCAGAGAAGGGGCTTCTAATGAAAAACTGTTTTTT. Protein sequence: CATSREGASNEKLFF. The genes are TRBV5-1 and TRBJ1-4; a weak D match, TRBD1 (5 bases). The CDR3 runs to 15 residues. Germline-derived CDR1 and CDR2 are SGHRS and YFSETQ. V dropped 9 bases and J dropped 3 bases, with 18 bases sitting between them.

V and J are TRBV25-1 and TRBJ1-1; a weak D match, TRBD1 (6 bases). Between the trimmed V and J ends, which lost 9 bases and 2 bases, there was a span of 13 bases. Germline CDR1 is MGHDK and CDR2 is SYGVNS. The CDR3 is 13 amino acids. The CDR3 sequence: CASQDRLNTEAFF. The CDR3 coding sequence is TGTGCCAGTCAAGACAGGCTCAACACTGAAGCTTTCTTT.

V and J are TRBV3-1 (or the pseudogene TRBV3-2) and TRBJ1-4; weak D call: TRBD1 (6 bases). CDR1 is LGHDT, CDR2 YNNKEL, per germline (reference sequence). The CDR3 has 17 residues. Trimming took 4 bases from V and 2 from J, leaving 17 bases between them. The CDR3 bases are TGTGCCAGCAGCCCCCTCGTGGCCGGACAGACTAATGAAAAACTGTTTTTT. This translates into CASSPLVAGQTNEKLFF.

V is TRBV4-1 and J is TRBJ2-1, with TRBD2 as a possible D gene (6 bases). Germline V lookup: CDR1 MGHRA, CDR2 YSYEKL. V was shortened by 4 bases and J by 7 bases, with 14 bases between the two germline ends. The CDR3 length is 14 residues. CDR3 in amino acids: CASSPLTSLNEQFF. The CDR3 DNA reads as TGCGCCAGCAGCCCTCTGACTAGTCTGAATGAGCAGTTCTTC.

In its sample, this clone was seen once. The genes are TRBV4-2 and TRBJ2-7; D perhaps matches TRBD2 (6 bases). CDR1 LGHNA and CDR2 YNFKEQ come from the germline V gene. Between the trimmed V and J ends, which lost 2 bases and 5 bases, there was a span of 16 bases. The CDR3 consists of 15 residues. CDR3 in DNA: TGTGCCAGCAGCCAACCCATCGGGGGAGGCGACGAGCAGTACTTC. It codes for CASSQPIGGGDEQYF.

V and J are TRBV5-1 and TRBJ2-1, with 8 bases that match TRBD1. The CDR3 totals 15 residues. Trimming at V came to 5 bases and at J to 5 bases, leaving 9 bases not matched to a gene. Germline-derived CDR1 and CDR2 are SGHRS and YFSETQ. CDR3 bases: TGCGCCAGCAGGTCTCCGGGACAGGCGCACAATGAGCAGTTCTTC. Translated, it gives CASRSPGQAHNEQFF.

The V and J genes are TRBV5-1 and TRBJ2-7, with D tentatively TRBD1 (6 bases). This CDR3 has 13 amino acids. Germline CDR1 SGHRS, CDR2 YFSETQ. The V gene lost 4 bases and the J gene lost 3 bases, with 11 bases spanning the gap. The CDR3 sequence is CASSRLDSYEQYF. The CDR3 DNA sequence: TGCGCCAGCAGCCGATTGGACAGCTACGAGCAGTACTTC. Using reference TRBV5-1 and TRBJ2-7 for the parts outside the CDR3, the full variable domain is KAGVTQTPRYLIKTRGQQVTLSCSPISGHRSVSWYQQTPGQGLQFLFEYFSETQRNKGNFPGRFSGRQFSNSRSEMNVSTLELGDSALYLCASSRLDSYEQYFGPGTRLTVT.

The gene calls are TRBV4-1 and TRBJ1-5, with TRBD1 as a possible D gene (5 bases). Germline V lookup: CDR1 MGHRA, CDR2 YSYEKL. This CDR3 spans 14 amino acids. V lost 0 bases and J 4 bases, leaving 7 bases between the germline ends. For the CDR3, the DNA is TGCGCCAGCAGCCAAGACGGGGGTAATCAGCCCCAGCATTTT. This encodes CASSQDGGNQPQHF.

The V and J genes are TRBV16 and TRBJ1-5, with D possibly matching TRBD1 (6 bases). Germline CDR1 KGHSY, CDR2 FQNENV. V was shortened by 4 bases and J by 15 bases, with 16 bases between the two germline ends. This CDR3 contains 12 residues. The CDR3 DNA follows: TGTGCCAGCAGCCTAGGGACACTCAGCCCGCATTTT. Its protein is CASSLGTLSPHF. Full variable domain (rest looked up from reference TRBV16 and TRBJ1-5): GEEVAQTPKHLVRGEGQKAKLYCAPIKGHSYVFWYQQVLKNEFKFLISFQNENVFDETGMPKERFSAKCLPNSPCSLEIQATKLEDSAVYFCASSLGTLSPHFGDGTRLSIL.

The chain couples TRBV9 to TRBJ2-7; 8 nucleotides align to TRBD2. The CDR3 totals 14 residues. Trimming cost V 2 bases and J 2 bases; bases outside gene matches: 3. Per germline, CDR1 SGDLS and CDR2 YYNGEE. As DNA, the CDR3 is TGTGCCAGCAGCGTGAGCGGGGGCCCCTACGAGCAGTACTTC. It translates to CASSVSGGPYEQYF.

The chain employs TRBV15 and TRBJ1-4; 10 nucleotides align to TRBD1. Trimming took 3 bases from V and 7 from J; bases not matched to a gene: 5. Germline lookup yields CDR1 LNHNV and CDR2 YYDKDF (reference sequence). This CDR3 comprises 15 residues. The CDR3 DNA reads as TGTGCCACCAGCAGGACAGGGGGCGCAGGTGAAAAACTGTTTTTT. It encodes CATSRTGGAGEKLFF.

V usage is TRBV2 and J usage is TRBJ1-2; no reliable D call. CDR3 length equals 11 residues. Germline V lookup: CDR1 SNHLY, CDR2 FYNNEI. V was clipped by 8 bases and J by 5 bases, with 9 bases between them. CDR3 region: CASRAPYGYTF. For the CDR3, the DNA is TGTGCCAGCCGCGCCCCTTATGGCTACACCTTC. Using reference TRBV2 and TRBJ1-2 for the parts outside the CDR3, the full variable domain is EPEVTQTPSHQVTQMGQEVILRCVPISNHLYFYWYRQILGQKVEFLVSFYNNEISEKSEIFDDQFSVERPDGSNFTLKIRSTKLEDSAMYFCASRAPYGYTFGSGTRLTVV.

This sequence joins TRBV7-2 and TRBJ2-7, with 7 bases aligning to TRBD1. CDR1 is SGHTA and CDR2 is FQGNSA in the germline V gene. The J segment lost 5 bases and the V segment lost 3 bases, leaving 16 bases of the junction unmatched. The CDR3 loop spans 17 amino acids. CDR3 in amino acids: CASSFSRVGGAGHEQYF. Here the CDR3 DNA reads TGTGCCAGCAGCTTCTCGAGGGTAGGGGGCGCAGGACACGAGCAGTACTTC.

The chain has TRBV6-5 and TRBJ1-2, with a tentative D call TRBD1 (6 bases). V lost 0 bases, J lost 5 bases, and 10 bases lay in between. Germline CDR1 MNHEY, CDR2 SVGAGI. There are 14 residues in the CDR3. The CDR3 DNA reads TGTGCCAGCAGTTACTCGGGGGGGCGTTATGGCTACACCTTC. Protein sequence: CASSYSGGRYGYTF.

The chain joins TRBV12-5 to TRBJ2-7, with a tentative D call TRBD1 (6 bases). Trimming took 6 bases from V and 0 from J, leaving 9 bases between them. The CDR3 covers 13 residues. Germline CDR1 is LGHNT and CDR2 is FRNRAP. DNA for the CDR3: TGTGCTAGTGGCCGGGACATCTCCTACGAGCAGTACTTC. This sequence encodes CASGRDISYEQYF.

The DNA for the CDR3 is TGTGCCATCAGTGAGGTAGCGGGCCTCAACTACGAGCAGTACTTC. It codes for CAISEVAGLNYEQYF. This chain connects TRBV10-3 to TRBJ2-7, with 7 positions matching TRBD2. V was clipped by 2 bases and J by 3 bases; unmatched bases: 7. This CDR3 contains 15 residues. CDR1 ENHRY and CDR2 SYGVKD come from the germline V gene.